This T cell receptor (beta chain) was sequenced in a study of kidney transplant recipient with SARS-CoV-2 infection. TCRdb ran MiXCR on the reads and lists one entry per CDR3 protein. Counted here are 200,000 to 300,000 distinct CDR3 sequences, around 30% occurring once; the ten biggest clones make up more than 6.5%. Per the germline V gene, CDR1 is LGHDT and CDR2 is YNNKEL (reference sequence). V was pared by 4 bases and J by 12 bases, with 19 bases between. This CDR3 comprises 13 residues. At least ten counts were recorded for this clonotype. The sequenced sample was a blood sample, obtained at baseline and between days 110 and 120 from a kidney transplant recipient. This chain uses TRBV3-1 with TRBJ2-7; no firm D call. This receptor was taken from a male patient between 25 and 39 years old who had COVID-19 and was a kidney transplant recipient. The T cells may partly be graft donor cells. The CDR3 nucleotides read TGTGCCAGCAGCCCGACGATGGACGGACGAAGGTACTTC. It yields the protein CASSPTMDGRRYF.